This TCR beta chain was obtained from a study of PD-L1 blockade in urothelial cancer. TCRdb's table, derived via immunoSEQ multiplex PCR, lists solely in-frame clones and lacks some. Of about 56,000 clones in the sample, less than 90% are singletons; the top ten hold around a sixth. The CDR3 runs 15 residues. The ends lost 5 bases at V and 7 bases at J; junction bases unmatched: 5. CDR1 is MNHNS, CDR2 SASEGT, per germline. Study-level points and caveats: Durable-benefit patients had greater expansion of tumor-associated blood clones at 3 weeks.

In the case of this clone: Its antigen is unidentified.

Regarding time point: pretreatment peripheral blood. This chain joins TRBV6-1 and TRBJ2-1, with 13 bases lining up with TRBD2. The receptor comes from a man in his 70s with urothelial cancer. This sample comprised PBMCs, obtained around atezolizumab (anti-PD-L1) treatment. The CDR3 nucleotides read TGTGCCAGCAGTTGGACTAGCGGGAGTTCTAATGAGCAGTTCTTC. Translating it yields CASSWTSGSSNEQFF.